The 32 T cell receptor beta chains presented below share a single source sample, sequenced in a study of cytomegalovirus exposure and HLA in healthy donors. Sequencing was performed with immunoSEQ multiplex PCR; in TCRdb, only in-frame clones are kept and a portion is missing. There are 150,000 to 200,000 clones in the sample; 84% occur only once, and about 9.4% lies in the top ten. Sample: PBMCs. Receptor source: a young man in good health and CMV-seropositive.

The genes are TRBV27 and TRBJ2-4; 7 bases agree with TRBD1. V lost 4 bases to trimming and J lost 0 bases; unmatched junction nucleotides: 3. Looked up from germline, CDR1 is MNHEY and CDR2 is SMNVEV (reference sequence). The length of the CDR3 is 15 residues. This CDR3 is CASSWGQLAKNIQYF. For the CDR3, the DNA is TGTGCCAGCAGTTGGGGACAGCTAGCCAAAAACATTCAGTACTTC.

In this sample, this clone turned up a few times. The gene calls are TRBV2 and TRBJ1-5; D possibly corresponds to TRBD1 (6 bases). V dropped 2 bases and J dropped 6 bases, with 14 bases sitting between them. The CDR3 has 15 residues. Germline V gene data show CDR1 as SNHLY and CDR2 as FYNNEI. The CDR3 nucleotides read TGTGCCAGCAGTGAACAACAGGGTGAAGGTCAGCCCCAGCATTTT. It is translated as CASSEQQGEGQPQHF.

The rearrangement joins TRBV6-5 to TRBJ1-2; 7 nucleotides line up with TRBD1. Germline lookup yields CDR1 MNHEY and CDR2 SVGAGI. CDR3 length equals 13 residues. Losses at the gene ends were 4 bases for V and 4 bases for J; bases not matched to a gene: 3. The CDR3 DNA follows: TGTGCCAGCAGTTCACAGGGGCCCTATGGCTACACCTTC. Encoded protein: CASSSQGPYGYTF.

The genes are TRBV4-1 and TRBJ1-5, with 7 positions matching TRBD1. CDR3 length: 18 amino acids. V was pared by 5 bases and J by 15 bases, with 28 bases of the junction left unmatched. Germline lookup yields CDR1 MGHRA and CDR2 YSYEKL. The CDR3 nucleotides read TGCGCCAGCAGCGGGGGCCGGAGGGGGCAGGGACACAATCAGTTTCTGCATTTT. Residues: CASSGGRRGQGHNQFLHF.

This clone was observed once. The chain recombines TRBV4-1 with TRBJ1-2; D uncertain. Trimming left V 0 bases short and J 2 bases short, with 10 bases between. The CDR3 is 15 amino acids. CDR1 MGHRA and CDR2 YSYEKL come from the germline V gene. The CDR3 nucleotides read TGCGCCAGCAGCCAAGATTGGCCAGGAAACTATGGCTACACCTTC. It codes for CASSQDWPGNYGYTF.

The CDR3 spells CASSLAGFSGTEAFF. The CDR3 DNA sequence: TGTGCCAGCAGTCTGGCGGGATTTAGCGGAACTGAAGCTTTCTTT. The chain uses TRBV27 and TRBJ1-1; no reliable D call. Between the trimmed V and J ends, which lost 5 bases and 5 bases, there was a span of 18 bases. This CDR3 has 15 residues. Germline assignment: CDR1 MNHEY and CDR2 SMNVEV (reference sequence).

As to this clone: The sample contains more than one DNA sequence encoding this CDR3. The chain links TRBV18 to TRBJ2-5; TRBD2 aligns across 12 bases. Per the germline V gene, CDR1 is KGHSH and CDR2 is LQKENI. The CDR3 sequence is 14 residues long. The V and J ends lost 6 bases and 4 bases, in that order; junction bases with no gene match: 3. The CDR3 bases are TGTGCCAGCTCGCCGGGACTAGCGGGAGAGACCCAGTACTTC. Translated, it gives CASSPGLAGETQYF. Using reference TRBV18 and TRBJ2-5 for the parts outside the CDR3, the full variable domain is NAGVMQNPRHLVRRRGQEARLRCSPMKGHSHVYWYRQLPEEGLKFMVYLQKENIIDESGMPKERFSAEFPKEGPSILRIQQVVRGDSAAYFCASSPGLAGETQYFGPGTRLLVL.

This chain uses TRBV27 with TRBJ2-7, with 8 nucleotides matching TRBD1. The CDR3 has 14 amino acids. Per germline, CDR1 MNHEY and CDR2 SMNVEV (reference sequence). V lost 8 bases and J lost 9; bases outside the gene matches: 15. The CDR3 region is CASSLGTGRGVQYF. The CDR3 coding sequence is TGTGCCAGCTCCCTAGGGACAGGCCGGGGTGTGCAGTACTTC.

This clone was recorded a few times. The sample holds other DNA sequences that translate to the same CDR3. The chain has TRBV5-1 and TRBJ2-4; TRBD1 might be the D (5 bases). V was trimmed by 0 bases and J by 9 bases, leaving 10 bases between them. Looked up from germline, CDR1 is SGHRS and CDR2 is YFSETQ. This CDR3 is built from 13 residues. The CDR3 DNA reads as TGCGCCAGCAGCTTGGGGCAGGGCGGCATTCAGTACTTC. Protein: CASSLGQGGIQYF. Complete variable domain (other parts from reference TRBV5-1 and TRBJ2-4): KAGVTQTPRYLIKTRGQQVTLSCSPISGHRSVSWYQQTPGQGLQFLFEYFSETQRNKGNFPGRFSGRQFSNSRSEMNVSTLELGDSALYLCASSLGQGGIQYFGAGTRLSVL.

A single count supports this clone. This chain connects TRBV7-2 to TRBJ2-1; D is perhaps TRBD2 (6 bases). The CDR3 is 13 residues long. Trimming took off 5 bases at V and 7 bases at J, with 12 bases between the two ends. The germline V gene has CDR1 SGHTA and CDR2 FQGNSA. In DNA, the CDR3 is TGTGCCAGCAGCCCAGCTGGGGGGAATGAGCAGTTCTTC. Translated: CASSPAGGNEQFF.

CDR3: CASSRGTDGYTF. In DNA form, the CDR3 reads TGTGCCAGCTCCCGGGGGACGGATGGCTACACCTTC. The genes are TRBV2 and TRBJ1-2; D may be TRBD1 (5 bases). The germline V gene has CDR1 SNHLY and CDR2 FYNNEI. Trimming took 8 bases from V and 6 from J, leaving 13 bases between them. The CDR3 sequence is 12 residues long.

DNA for the CDR3: TGTGCCAGCCCTACTCAGGGCACGTACGGTACCTACGAGCAGTACTTC. Protein sequence: CASPTQGTYGTYEQYF. The rearrangement uses TRBV5-4 and TRBJ2-7; D is possibly TRBD1 (5 bases). CDR1 is SGHNT and CDR2 is YYREEE in the germline V gene (reference sequence). The CDR3 runs to 16 residues. V lost 7 bases to trimming and J lost 2 bases, with 22 bases between them.

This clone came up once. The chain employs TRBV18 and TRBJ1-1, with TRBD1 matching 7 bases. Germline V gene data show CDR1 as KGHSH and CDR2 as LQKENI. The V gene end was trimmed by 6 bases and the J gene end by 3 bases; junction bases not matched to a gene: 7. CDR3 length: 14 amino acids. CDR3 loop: CASSFQGEDTEAFF. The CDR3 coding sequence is TGTGCCAGCTCCTTTCAGGGGGAGGACACTGAAGCTTTCTTT.

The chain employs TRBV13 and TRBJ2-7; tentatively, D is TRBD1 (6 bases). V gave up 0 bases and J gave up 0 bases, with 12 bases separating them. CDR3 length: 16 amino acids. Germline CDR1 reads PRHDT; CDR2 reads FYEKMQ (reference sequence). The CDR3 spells CASSLGRQEISYEQYF. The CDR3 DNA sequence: TGTGCCAGCAGCTTAGGGCGACAGGAGATCTCCTACGAGCAGTACTTC.

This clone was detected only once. The CDR3 sequence: CASSLGGDTEAFF. The CDR3 DNA reads as TGTGCCAGCAGCTTAGGGGGCGACACTGAAGCTTTCTTT. The chain links TRBV7-3 to TRBJ1-1; the D gene is possibly TRBD1 (6 bases). V lost 2 bases, J lost 3 bases, and 7 bases lay in between. The germline V gene encodes CDR1 SGHTA and CDR2 FQGTGA. The CDR3 extends over 13 amino acids. The variable domain in full, completed from reference TRBV7-3 and TRBJ1-1, reads GAGVSQTPSNKVTEKGKYVELRCDPISGHTALYWYRQSLGQGPEFLIYFQGTGAADDSGLPNDRFFAVRPEGSVSTLKIQRTERGDSAVYLCASSLGGDTEAFFGQGTRLTVV.

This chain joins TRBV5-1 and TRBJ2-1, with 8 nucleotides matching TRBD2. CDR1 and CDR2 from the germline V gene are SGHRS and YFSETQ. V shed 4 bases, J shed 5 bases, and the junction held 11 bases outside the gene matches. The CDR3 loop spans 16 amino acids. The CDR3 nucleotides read TGCGCCAGCAGCCCTCCTGGCGCGGGGGGACACAATGAGCAGTTCTTC. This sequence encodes CASSPPGAGGHNEQFF.

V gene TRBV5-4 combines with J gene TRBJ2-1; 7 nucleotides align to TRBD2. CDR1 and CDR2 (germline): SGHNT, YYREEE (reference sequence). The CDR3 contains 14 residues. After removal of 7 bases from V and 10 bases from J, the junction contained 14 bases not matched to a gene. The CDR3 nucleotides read TGTGCCAGCGCTGGGAGGGGAGGGCCCCAGGAGCAGTTCTTC. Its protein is CASAGRGGPQEQFF.

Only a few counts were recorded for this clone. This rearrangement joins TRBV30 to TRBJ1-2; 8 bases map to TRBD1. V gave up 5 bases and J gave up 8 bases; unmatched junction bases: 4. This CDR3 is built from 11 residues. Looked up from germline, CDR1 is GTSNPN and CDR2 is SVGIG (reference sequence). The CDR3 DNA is TGTGCCTGGCAGGGGGCGGGAGGCTACACCTTC. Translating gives CAWQGAGGYTF.

CDR3 amino acids: CASSFGTGGNEQYF. The DNA for the CDR3 is TGTGCCAGCAGCTTCGGGACAGGGGGTAACGAGCAGTACTTC. The gene calls are TRBV7-9 and TRBJ2-7, with 11 bases lining up with TRBD1. The germline V gene has CDR1 SEHNR and CDR2 FQNEAQ (reference sequence). The CDR3 is 14 residues long. Trimming at V came to 3 bases and at J to 5 bases, leaving 3 bases not matched to a gene.

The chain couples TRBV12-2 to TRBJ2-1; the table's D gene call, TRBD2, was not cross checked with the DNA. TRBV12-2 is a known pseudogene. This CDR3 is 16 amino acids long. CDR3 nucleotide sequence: TGTGCAAGTCGCTCCTTAGCGGGCCCCTCCTACAATGAGCAGTTCTTC. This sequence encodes CASRSLAGPSYNEQFF.

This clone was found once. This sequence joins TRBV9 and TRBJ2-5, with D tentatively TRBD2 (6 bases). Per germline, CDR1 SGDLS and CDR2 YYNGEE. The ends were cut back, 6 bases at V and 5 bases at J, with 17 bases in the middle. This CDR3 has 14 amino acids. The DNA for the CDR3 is TGTGCCAGCACCATCGGACTACTCGCCGAGACCCAGTACTTC. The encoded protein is CASTIGLLAETQYF. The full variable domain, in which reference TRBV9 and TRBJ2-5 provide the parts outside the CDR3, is DSGVTQTPKHLITATGQRVTLRCSPRSGDLSVYWYQQSLDQGLQFLIQYYNGEERAKGNILERFSAQQFPDLHSELNLSSLELGDSALYFCASTIGLLAETQYFGPGTRLLVL.

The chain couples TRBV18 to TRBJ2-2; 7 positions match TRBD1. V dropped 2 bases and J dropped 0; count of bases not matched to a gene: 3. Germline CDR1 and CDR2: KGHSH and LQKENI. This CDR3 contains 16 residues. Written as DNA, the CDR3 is TGTGCCAGCTCACCAGGCCAGGGGGCGAACACCGGGGAGCTGTTTTTT. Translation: CASSPGQGANTGELFF.

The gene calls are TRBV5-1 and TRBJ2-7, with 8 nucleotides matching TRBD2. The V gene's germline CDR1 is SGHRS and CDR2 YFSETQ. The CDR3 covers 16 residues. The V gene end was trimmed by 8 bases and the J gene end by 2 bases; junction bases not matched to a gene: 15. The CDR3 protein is CASGNLTGGPTYEQYF. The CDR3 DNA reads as TGCGCCAGTGGAAATCTAACGGGAGGGCCCACCTACGAGCAGTACTTC.

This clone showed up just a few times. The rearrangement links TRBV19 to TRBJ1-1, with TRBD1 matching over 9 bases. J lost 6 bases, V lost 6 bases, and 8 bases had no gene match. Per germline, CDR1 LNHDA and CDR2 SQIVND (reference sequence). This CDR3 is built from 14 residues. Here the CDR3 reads CASRVTGGASEAFF. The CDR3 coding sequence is TGTGCCAGTAGAGTAACAGGGGGCGCTTCTGAAGCTTTCTTT.

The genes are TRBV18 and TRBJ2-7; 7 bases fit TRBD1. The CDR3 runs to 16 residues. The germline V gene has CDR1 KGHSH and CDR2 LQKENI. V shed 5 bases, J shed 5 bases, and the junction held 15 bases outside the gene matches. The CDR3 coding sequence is TGTGCCAGCTCAGATCGGGTGAGGGGGCTAAGGGACGAGCAGTACTTC. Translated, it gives CASSDRVRGLRDEQYF.

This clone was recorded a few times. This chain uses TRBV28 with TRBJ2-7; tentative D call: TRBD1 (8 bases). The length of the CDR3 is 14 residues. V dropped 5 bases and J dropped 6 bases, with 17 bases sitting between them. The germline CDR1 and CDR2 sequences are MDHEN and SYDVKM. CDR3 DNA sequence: TGTGCCAGCAGTCCCCACAGGGGGGGCGGCGAGCAGTACTTC. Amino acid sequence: CASSPHRGGGEQYF.

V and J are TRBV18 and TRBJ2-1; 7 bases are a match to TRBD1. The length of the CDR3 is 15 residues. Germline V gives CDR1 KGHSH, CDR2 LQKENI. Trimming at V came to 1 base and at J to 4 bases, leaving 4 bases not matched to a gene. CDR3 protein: CASSPQETGYNEQFF. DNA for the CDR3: TGTGCCAGCTCACCACAGGAGACAGGGTACAATGAGCAGTTCTTC.

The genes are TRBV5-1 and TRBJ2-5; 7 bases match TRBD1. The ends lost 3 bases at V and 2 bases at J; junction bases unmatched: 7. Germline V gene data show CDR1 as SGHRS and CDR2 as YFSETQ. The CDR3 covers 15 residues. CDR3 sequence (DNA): TGCGCCAGCAGCTGGAAGGGACAGAAACAAGAGACCCAGTACTTC. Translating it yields CASSWKGQKQETQYF.

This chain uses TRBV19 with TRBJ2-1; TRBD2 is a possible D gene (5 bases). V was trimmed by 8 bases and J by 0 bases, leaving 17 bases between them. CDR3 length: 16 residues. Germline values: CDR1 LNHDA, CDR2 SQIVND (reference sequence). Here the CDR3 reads CASSRYEGNSYNEQFF. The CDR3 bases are TGTGCCAGTTCCCGATATGAGGGAAACTCCTACAATGAGCAGTTCTTC.

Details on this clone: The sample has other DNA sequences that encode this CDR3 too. The CDR3 here is CASSGGGEGNQPQHF. CDR3 coding DNA: TGTGCCAGCAGTGGGGGAGGGGAAGGCAATCAGCCCCAGCATTTT. The rearrangement uses TRBV28 and TRBJ1-5; D might be TRBD1 (5 bases). The germline V gene has CDR1 MDHEN and CDR2 SYDVKM. This CDR3 has 15 residues. V was pared by 5 bases and J by 2 bases, with 13 bases between.

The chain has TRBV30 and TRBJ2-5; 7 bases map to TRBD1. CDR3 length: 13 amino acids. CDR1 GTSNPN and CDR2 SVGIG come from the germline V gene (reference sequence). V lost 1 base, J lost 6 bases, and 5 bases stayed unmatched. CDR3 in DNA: TGTGCCTGGAGTGCCACAGGGGCAAAGACCCAGTACTTC. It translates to CAWSATGAKTQYF. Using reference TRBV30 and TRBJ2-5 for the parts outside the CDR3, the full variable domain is SQTIHQWPATLVQPVGSPLSLECTVEGTSNPNLYWYRQAAGRGLQLLFYSVGIGQISSEVPQNLSASRPQDRQFILSSKKLLLSDSGFYLCAWSATGAKTQYFGPGTRLLVL.

For the CDR3, the DNA is TGTGCCAGCAGCCGAACAGAGCGGTACGAGCAGTACTTC. Translation gives CASSRTERYEQYF. V usage is TRBV7-9 and J usage is TRBJ2-7; D is perhaps TRBD2 (5 bases). Germline CDR1 is SEHNR and CDR2 is FQNEAQ (reference sequence). The V end was cut by 5 bases, the J end by 4 bases, with 12 bases between. This CDR3 has 13 amino acids.